What follows is one T cell receptor (beta chain) and its context. This record belongs to a study of blood T cell repertoires in COVID-19. The wider study: Both acute and convalescent COVID-19 samples were obtained from the United States, Italy and Spain. T cells, B-cell-depleted T cells, or PBMCs supplied cDNA or gDNA.

As processed by the authors: Cell counts per sample came from amplifying reference gene primers. Profiling relied on immunoSEQ multiplex PCR, and the TCRdb table lists in-frame clones only, not all of them. That table supplies the V and J calls and clone size; D and trimming were determined from the DNA. The table lists tens of thousands of clones, 75% to 80% of them singletons. The CDR3 is 15 residues long. V was pared by 3 bases and J by 0 bases, with 10 bases between. CDR1 is SGHTA and CDR2 is FQGNSA in the germline V gene. During active infection, Seattle patients enrolled and were then monitored through disease.

The V gene is TRBV7-2, the J gene TRBJ2-3; D unresolved. This TCR came from a man in his sixties or seventies with COVID-19, enrolled during active disease. The sequenced material came from peripheral blood. CDR3 loop: CASSFSSISTDTQYF. The CDR3 DNA follows: TGTGCCAGCAGCTTCTCCTCTATAAGCACAGATACGCAGTATTTT.